The entry below describes one T cell receptor beta chain. Which antigen it targets is not known. Per-nucleotide qualities are absent, and no much larger clonotype sits a single base away. CDR1 and CDR2 (SGHTA, FQGTGA) derive from the germline V gene. V is reduced by 4 bases and J by 0 bases, leaving a spacing of 10 bases between them. The CDR3 starts with the cysteine, ends with the phenylalanine, and has 15 residues. Only the CDR3 DNA stays, 45 bases, in frame from base 1. This specimen belongs to a study of T cell responses to AZD1222 COVID-19 vaccine (dated by TCRdb to about 2021). Background on the whole study: AZD1222 recipients with second doses at about 4 weeks or about 12 weeks were pooled, because spike-specific TCR depth and breadth did not differ between schedules. A total of more than 230 trial participants underwent TCR sequencing, of whom some 210 received two doses of AZD1222 and around 25 received two doses of the MenACWY control vaccine. Enrollment into the trials was organized by age into subgroups of 18-55, 56-69 and 70-plus years, and those subgroups contained roughly 150, 30 and 60 TCR-sequenced participants, respectively. The research as a whole found: No day 14 peak-response samples were available, so repertoires were characterized only after the peak T cell response. Conclusions about previously exposed vaccinees are limited, since just five or six AZD1222 recipients were seropositive for SARS-CoV-2 at baseline. The whole spike protein was spanned by vaccine-associated CD4 TCRs, and dominant responses were seen in regions 160-218 and 743-854. The 56-69-year group was small, and its depth increase did not reach significance, likely because of low power. Reportedly, almost half of the unique spike-specific TCRs recognized epitopes lying outside the regions that are mutated in the B.1.351 and B.1.1.7 variants. Most participants were white British and females outnumbered males, and the authors suggested that clonal diversity may have been underestimated. A significant rise in spike-specific TCR breadth and depth was observed after two AZD1222 doses relative to day 0 and relative to MenACWY recipients.

The meaning of the sample's time point label: baseline before first vaccination. Vaccinee samples came from UK trials COV001 and COV002, including a single-blind randomized controlled phase 2/3 trial of AZD1222 (ChAdOx1 nCoV-19) in healthy adults. For TCRbeta chain sequencing, PBMC samples from trial participants were taken at day 0 and at day 28 after the second dose. The CDR3 regions of human TCRbeta chains were subjected to immunosequencing. As for how the authors treated the data: Repertoire TCRs were checked for matches against a reference library of SARS-CoV-2-specific TCRs that had been generated using the MIRA antigen-specificity platform. Breadth was defined as the fraction of unique TCRs that were SARS-CoV-2-associated. Depth was defined as the fraction of total T cells that were SARS-CoV-2-associated. Each spike-specific TCR was assigned to its reactive spike region and to a CD4 or CD8 class using the MIRA data. Log10-transformed breadth and depth values were compared by one-way ANOVA with Sidak's multiple comparisons tests. TCRdb took over this immuneACCESS table, retaining in-frame rearrangements with V and J assigned. Such tables are incomplete; in checked studies, under half of the missing clones stem from an unresolved V gene, and the remainder is unexplained. That table furnishes V, J and clone size, whereas the DNA furnished D and trimming. Recorded for this sample are 100,000 to 130,000 clones; 70% to 90% of them occurred a single time. Roughly 3% of the sample is taken by the ten largest.

This sequence originates from an adult in good health. The material was peripheral blood, obtained on day 0 of AZD1222 vaccination. The chain links TRBV7-3 with TRBJ2-1, with a tentative D gene TRBD2 over 5 matching bases. The DNA sequence follows: TGTGCCAGCAGCTCGATAGCGAGCTCCTACAATGAGCAGTTCTTC. It translates as CASSSIASSYNEQFF.